These 8 T cell receptor beta chains share one sample of origin, sequenced in a study of shared clonotypes between healthy human individuals. TCRdb's copy holds only in-frame clones and misses some; the assay was immunoSEQ multiplex PCR. The sample consists of approximately 1.5 million clones, less than 99% of them appearing once. Sequenced: naive CD4+ T cells sorted from blood. Subset reported: CD45RA+ positively selected. These receptors were obtained from a man aged 25-40 years in good health.

Concerning this clone: The sample contains more than one DNA sequence encoding this CDR3. This chain joins TRBV29-1 and TRBJ2-7; 11 nucleotides agree with TRBD2. Germline V lookup: CDR1 SQVTM, CDR2 ANQGSEA. The CDR3 extends over 12 amino acids. The V and J ends lost 6 bases and 2 bases, in that order; junction bases with no gene match: 0. The CDR3 is CSVGLAAYEQYF. The CDR3 bases are TGCAGCGTGGGACTAGCGGCCTACGAGCAGTACTTC.

This chain connects TRBV2 to TRBJ1-3, with 9 bases aligning to TRBD1. After removal of 6 bases from V and 3 bases from J, the junction contained 6 bases not matched to a gene. The length of the CDR3 is 15 residues. The germline CDR1 and CDR2 sequences are SNHLY and FYNNEI. The CDR3: CASRGTGIYGNTIYF. In DNA, the CDR3 is TGTGCCAGCAGGGGGACAGGGATTTATGGAAACACCATATATTTT.

V is TRBV10-3 and J is TRBJ2-3; 12 nucleotides align to TRBD2. V dropped 6 bases and J dropped 6; count of bases not matched to a gene: 7. Germline CDR1 reads ENHRY; CDR2 reads SYGVKD. The CDR3 sequence is 15 residues long. The CDR3 DNA reads TGTGCCATCAGGCGACTAGCGGGAGTGGTGGATACGCAGTATTTT. Encoded protein: CAIRRLAGVVDTQYF.

The rearrangement links TRBV2 to TRBJ2-6; D may correspond to TRBD1 or TRBD2 (5 bases each). Germline assignment: CDR1 SNHLY and CDR2 FYNNEI. The CDR3 runs to 17 residues. V lost 0 bases and J lost 0, with 9 bases in between. Written as DNA, the CDR3 is TGTGCCAGCAGTGAAGCGAGGGGACCCTCTGGGGCCAACGTCCTGACTTTC. It translates to CASSEARGPSGANVLTF.

The rearrangement links TRBV28 to TRBJ2-4, with D perhaps TRBD2 (6 bases). The CDR3 is 15 residues long. Trimming left V 1 base short and J 1 base short, with 8 bases between. Germline lookup yields CDR1 MDHEN and CDR2 SYDVKM. The CDR3 reads CASSLLGGAKNIQYF. The CDR3 DNA reads as TGTGCCAGCAGTTTATTGGGGGGTGCCAAAAACATTCAGTACTTC.

The rearrangement links TRBV5-4 to TRBJ2-4, with a possible D match to TRBD1 (6 bases). The germline V and J ends were trimmed by 3 bases and 0 bases, with 16 bases remaining between them. CDR3 length: 17 residues. Germline V lookup: CDR1 SGHNT, CDR2 YYREEE (reference sequence). DNA of the CDR3: TGTGCCAGCAGCTCAGGGGAGAACCGGTTAGCCAAAAACATTCAGTACTTC. The encoded protein is CASSSGENRLAKNIQYF. Full variable domain (missing parts from reference TRBV5-4 and TRBJ2-4): ETGVTQSPTHLIKTRGQQVTLRCSSQSGHNTVSWYQQALGQGPQFIFQYYREEENGRGNFPPRFSGLQFPNYSSELNVNALELDDSALYLCASSSGENRLAKNIQYFGAGTRLSVL.

The chain uses TRBV7-2 and TRBJ1-1; D not certain. From germline, CDR1 is SGHTA and CDR2 FQGNSA. This CDR3 region has 13 residues. The V and J ends lost 1 base and 6 bases respectively, with 9 bases between them. The CDR3 here is CASSLGGSAEAFF. CDR3 bases: TGTGCCAGCAGCTTAGGAGGAAGCGCTGAAGCTTTCTTT.

V gene TRBV6-1 combines with J gene TRBJ2-5, with D unclear. This CDR3 contains 12 residues. Germline V lookup: CDR1 MNHNS, CDR2 SASEGT. Deletions cut 5 bases from V and 7 bases from J, with 11 bases between. CDR3 amino acids: CASSQPLGTQYF. The CDR3, as DNA: TGTGCCAGCAGTCAGCCTCTGGGGACCCAGTACTTC.